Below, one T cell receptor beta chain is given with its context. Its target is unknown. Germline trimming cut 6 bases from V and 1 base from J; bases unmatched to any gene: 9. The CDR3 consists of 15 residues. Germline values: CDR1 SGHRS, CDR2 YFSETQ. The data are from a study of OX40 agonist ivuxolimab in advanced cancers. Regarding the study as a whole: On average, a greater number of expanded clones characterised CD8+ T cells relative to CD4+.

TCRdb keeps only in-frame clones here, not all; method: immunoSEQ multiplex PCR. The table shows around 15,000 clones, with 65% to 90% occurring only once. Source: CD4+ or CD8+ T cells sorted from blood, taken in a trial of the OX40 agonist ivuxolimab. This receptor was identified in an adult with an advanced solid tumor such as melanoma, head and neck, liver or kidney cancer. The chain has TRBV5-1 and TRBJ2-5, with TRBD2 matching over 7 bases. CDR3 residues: CASIRQPGGQETQYF. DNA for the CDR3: TGCGCCAGCATACGGCAGCCGGGGGGCCAAGAGACCCAGTACTTC. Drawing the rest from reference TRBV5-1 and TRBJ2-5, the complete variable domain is KAGVTQTPRYLIKTRGQQVTLSCSPISGHRSVSWYQQTPGQGLQFLFEYFSETQRNKGNFPGRFSGRQFSNSRSEMNVSTLELGDSALYLCASIRQPGGQETQYFGPGTRLLVL.